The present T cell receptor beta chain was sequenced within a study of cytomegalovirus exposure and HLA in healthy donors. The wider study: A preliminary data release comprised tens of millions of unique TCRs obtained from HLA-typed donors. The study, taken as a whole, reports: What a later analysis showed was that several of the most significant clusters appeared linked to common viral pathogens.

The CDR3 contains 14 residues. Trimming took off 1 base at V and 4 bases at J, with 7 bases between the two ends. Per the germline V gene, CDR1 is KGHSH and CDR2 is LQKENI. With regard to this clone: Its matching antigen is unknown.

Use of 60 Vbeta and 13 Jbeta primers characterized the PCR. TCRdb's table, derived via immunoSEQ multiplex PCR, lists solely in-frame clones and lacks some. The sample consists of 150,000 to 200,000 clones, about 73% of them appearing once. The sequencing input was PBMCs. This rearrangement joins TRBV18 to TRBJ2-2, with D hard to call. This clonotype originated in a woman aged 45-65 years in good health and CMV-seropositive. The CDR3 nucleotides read TGTGCCAGCTCACCACAGAGTGGCACCGGGGAGCTGTTTTTT. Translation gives CASSPQSGTGELFF.